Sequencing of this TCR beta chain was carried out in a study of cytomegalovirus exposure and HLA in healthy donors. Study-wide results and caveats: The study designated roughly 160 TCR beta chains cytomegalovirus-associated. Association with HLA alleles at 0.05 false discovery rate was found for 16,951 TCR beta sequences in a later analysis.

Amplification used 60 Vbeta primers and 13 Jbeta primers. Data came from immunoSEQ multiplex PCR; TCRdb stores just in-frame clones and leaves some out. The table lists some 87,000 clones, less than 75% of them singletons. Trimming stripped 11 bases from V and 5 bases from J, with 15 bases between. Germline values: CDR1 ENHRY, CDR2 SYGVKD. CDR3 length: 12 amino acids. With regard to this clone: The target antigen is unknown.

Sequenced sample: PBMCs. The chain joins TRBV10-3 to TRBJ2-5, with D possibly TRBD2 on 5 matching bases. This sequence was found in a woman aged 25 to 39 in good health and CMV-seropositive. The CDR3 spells CASARGKETQYF. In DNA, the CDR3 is TGTGCCTCGGCCCGGGGAAAGGAGACCCAGTACTTC.